This is a list of T cell receptor beta chains from one sample in a study of identical twins. TCRdb fed the 5' RACE reads into MiXCR, producing one record per CDR3 protein. Of roughly 540,000 distinct CDR3 sequences listed, less than 25% are singletons. These data were also reused for a study on T cells expressing NK-cell markers.

The sequencing sample was made of CD4+ T cells sorted from blood. These receptor sequences come from a woman between 18 and 30 years old in good health. Both conserved end residues are part of each CDR3. The D gene is left open where the match is weak. The size field is filled for only some rows; it gives once, few, many or a size class.

v_call	clone_size	j_call	d_call	cdr3_nt	cdr3_aa
TRBV5-1	few	TRBJ2-5	TRBD2	TGCGCCAGCAGCCTACGACCGACTAGCGGAGTACAAGAGACCCAGTACTTC	CASSLRPTSGVQETQYF
TRBV6-1	-	TRBJ2-7	TRBD2	TGTGCCAGCAGCAAAAGACTAGCGGGGCCCTCCTACGAGCAGTACTTC	CASSKRLAGPSYEQYF
TRBV7-2	-	TRBJ2-7	TRBD1	TGTGCCAGCAGCCCCTACGGACAGGGGGAAAAGTACGAGCAGTACTTC	CASSPYGQGEKYEQYF
TRBV15	many	TRBJ2-3	-	TGTGCCACCAGCGTAGACAGCTATAGCACAGATACGCAGTATTTT	CATSVDSYSTDTQYF
TRBV7-3	-	TRBJ2-2	-	TGTGCCAGCAGCGTGACAAGAGAAGGCGGGGAGCTGTTTTTT	CASSVTREGGELFF
TRBV18	-	TRBJ1-1	-	TGTGCCAGCTCACCAAGTCCGGACTCTGGGGAAGCTTTCTTT	CASSPSPDSGEAFF
TRBV20-1	once	TRBJ2-5	-	TGCAGTGCTAGTCTAGCTGAAGAGACCCAGTACTTC	CSASLAEETQYF
TRBV5-8	few	TRBJ1-5	-	TGTGCCAGCAGCTTGCCAGATCAGCCCCAGCATTTT	CASSLPDQPQHF
TRBV28	few	TRBJ2-1	TRBD2	TGTGCCAGCAGTTCTGGGACTAGCGGGAGGAATGAGCAGTTCTTC	CASSSGTSGRNEQFF
TRBV29-1	-	TRBJ2-1	TRBD1	TGCAGCGCCTTTGGACAGGGGGTTCGGAATGAGCAGTTCTTC	CSAFGQGVRNEQFF
TRBV12-3/TRBV12-4	-	TRBJ1-2	-	TGTGCCAGCAGTTCCCCTAAAATACAGGCGCGCGGCTACACCTTC	CASSSPKIQARGYTF
TRBV5-1	-	TRBJ2-5	-	TGCGCCAGCAGCTTAAGTCACCAAGAGACCCAGTACTTC	CASSLSHQETQYF
TRBV4-1	-	TRBJ2-7	TRBD2	TGCGCCAGCAGCCACTTTTGGCCGACTAGCGGGAGTAATTTGGACGAGCAGTACTTC	CASSHFWPTSGSNLDEQYF
TRBV5-1	-	TRBJ1-2	-	TGCGCCAGCAGCTTGTCCCAGGGGCGCGGCTACACCTTC	CASSLSQGRGYTF
TRBV29-1	few	TRBJ1-1	-	TGCAGCGTTGAAGGACAACCGAACACTGAAGCTTTCTTT	CSVEGQPNTEAFF
TRBV11-2	many	TRBJ1-5	TRBD1	TGTGCCAGCAGCTTATCCCAGGGGGGGAATCAGCCCCAGCATTTT	CASSLSQGGNQPQHF
TRBV10-1	few	TRBJ2-3	TRBD2	TGCGCCAGCAGTGAGTCCGGAGCGGGGACAGATACGCAGTATTTT	CASSESGAGTDTQYF
TRBV15	-	TRBJ2-7	-	TGTGCCACCAGCAAGGGGGGTTCCTACGAGCAGTACTTC	CATSKGGSYEQYF
TRBV29-1	-	TRBJ2-1	-	TGCAGCGTTGAAGGTTTCCAGGGCTCATACAATGAGCAGTTCTTC	CSVEGFQGSYNEQFF
TRBV12-3/TRBV12-4	many	TRBJ1-2	-	TGTGCCAGCATTCAAGACGGCGGGCTTTATGGCTACACCTTC	CASIQDGGLYGYTF
TRBV6-5	-	TRBJ2-7	-	TGTGCCAGCAGTTCGACACTCTACGAGCAGTACTTC	CASSSTLYEQYF
TRBV6-1	-	TRBJ2-1	TRBD2	TGTGCCAGCAGTAATCTAGCGGGGGGATTTAATGAGCAGTTCTTC	CASSNLAGGFNEQFF
TRBV6-1	-	TRBJ2-6	-	TGTGCCAGCAAAGACGGAAGCTCTGGGGCCAACGTCCTGACTTTC	CASKDGSSGANVLTF
TRBV25-1	few	TRBJ2-2	-	TGTGCCAGCATGGGGAGGAACACCGGGGAGCTGTTTTTT	CASMGRNTGELFF
TRBV20-1	once	TRBJ1-1	-	TGCAGTGCGCTGACGGTTACTACTGAAGCTTTCTTT	CSALTVTTEAFF
TRBV6-2/TRBV6-3	few	TRBJ2-1	-	TGTGCCAGCAGTGACCCAGCTCGGGAGCAGTTCTTC	CASSDPAREQFF
TRBV12-3/TRBV12-4	many	TRBJ2-3	-	TGTGCCAGCAGGACTTCTAAGGTGTTCACAGATACGCAGTATTTT	CASRTSKVFTDTQYF
TRBV10-2	few	TRBJ1-5	-	TGCGCCACCGTCCCCGGGTCCCCGGGAGGCAATCAGCCCCAGCATTTT	CATVPGSPGGNQPQHF
TRBV29-1	few	TRBJ1-4	-	TGCAGCGCGTCGAGACAGCAGCATGAAAAACTGTTTTTT	CSASRQQHEKLFF
TRBV4-3	many	TRBJ2-6	-	TGCGCCAGCAGCCAAGAGAGGTCTGGGGCCAACGTCCTGACTTTC	CASSQERSGANVLTF
TRBV12-3/TRBV12-4	many	TRBJ2-7	TRBD2	TGTGCCAGCAGCCCGGGACTAGCGGGAACCTACGAGCAGTACTTC	CASSPGLAGTYEQYF
TRBV7-9	-	TRBJ1-6	TRBD1	TGTGCCAGCAGATCACAGGGGAATAATTCACCCCTCCACTTT	CASRSQGNNSPLHF
TRBV3-1	-	TRBJ2-1	TRBD2	TGTGCCAGCAGCCGAGGACTAGCCGTTTCTGAGCAGTTCTTC	CASSRGLAVSEQFF
TRBV5-1	many	TRBJ2-3	-	TGCGCCAGCAGCTTGGACGGGCCAGATACGCAGTATTTT	CASSLDGPDTQYF
TRBV3-1	few	TRBJ2-7	-	TGTGCCAGCAGGCCCGGGGGAAAAGACGCCGAGCAGTACTTC	CASRPGGKDAEQYF
TRBV20-1	-	TRBJ2-3	-	TGCAGTGCCGTCGGATGGGGTTACACAGATACGCAGTATTTT	CSAVGWGYTDTQYF
TRBV6-5	-	TRBJ2-2	-	TGTGCCAGCATTAAGAGGGCCCTAGGCGGGGAGCTGTTTTTT	CASIKRALGGELFF
TRBV4-2	-	TRBJ2-7	-	TGTGCCAGCAGCCAAGATAGTCTATACTACGAGCAGTACTTC	CASSQDSLYYEQYF
TRBV7-2	-	TRBJ1-5	-	TGTGCCAGCAGCTTGGAAAAGGTTCAGCCCCAGCATTTT	CASSLEKVQPQHF
TRBV10-3	-	TRBJ2-2	-	TGTGCCAGCCGGACCCTAGCTGCTACCGGGGAGCTGTTTTTT	CASRTLAATGELFF
TRBV10-3	few	TRBJ2-7	TRBD1	TGTGCCATCGGACAGGGAACCTACGAGCAGTACTTC	CAIGQGTYEQYF
TRBV5-1	-	TRBJ2-3	TRBD2	TGCGCCAGCAGCTTGTGGACTAGCGGGGGGTCTGGCACAGATACGCAGTATTTT	CASSLWTSGGSGTDTQYF
TRBV28	-	TRBJ1-2	-	TGTGCCAGCAGTGTCAAGGGGGTCTATGGCTACACCTTC	CASSVKGVYGYTF
TRBV25-1	few	TRBJ1-2	-	TGTGCCAGCAGTGAATGGGCTTCTGGCTACACCTTC	CASSEWASGYTF
TRBV4-2	few	TRBJ2-3	-	TGTGCCAGCAGCCAAGATGGTGGGGTAAGCACAGATACGCAGTATTTT	CASSQDGGVSTDTQYF
TRBV12-3/TRBV12-4	-	TRBJ2-7	TRBD2	TGTGCCAGCAGTATAGGACTTTTGGCGGGGGGGTACGAGCAGTACTTC	CASSIGLLAGGYEQYF
TRBV7-2	once	TRBJ2-7	TRBD1	TGTGCCAGCAGCCGACAACCGGGACAGGGCCGATACGAGCAGTACTTC	CASSRQPGQGRYEQYF
TRBV20-1	few	TRBJ2-1	-	TGCAGTGCTAGCCTGCAGCGAGAAAATGAGCAGTTCTTC	CSASLQRENEQFF
TRBV5-1	-	TRBJ2-3	TRBD2	TGCGCCAGCAGCTCTGTCGCGGGGGGCCGGGGCACAGATACGCAGTATTTT	CASSSVAGGRGTDTQYF
TRBV7-9	few	TRBJ2-3	TRBD2	TGTGCCAGCAGCTTAGGACAGCGGGAGATCACAGATACGCAGTATTTT	CASSLGQREITDTQYF
TRBV7-8	-	TRBJ1-2	-	TGTGCCAGCAGCTTAGGGCCAGCGAGGGGTGGCTACACCTTC	CASSLGPARGGYTF
TRBV20-1	-	TRBJ2-3	TRBD2	TGCAGTGCTATGGGCGGGGGACCCAGCACAGATACGCAGTATTTT	CSAMGGGPSTDTQYF
TRBV6-5	-	TRBJ1-2	-	TGTGCCAGCAGTTACTCGAGCGGTCGGGTTTTAGGTGGCTACACCTTC	CASSYSSGRVLGGYTF
TRBV18	few	TRBJ2-1	-	TGTGCCAGCTCACCAACGGAAACCTACAATGAGCAGTTCTTC	CASSPTETYNEQFF
TRBV5-1	few	TRBJ2-3	-	TGCGCCAGCAGCTCGGGGACTCCGCCTCGGGATACGCAGTATTTT	CASSSGTPPRDTQYF
TRBV27	few	TRBJ2-1	TRBD2	TGTGCCAGCAGTCTTCGGACTAGCGTCGATGAGCAGTTCTTC	CASSLRTSVDEQFF
TRBV4-3	few	TRBJ2-7	-	TGCGCCAGCAGCCAAGATTATCGGGCCTCGGGTGTAGACGAGCAGTACTTC	CASSQDYRASGVDEQYF
TRBV20-1	many	TRBJ2-1	TRBD1	TGCAGTGCTATACCCGGGACAGGTATCGATGAGCAGTTCTTC	CSAIPGTGIDEQFF
TRBV5-1	few	TRBJ2-3	-	TGCGCCAGCAGCTTTCGCAGGCGAGATACGCAGTATTTT	CASSFRRRDTQYF